This T cell receptor (beta chain) was recorded in a study of CD8 T cells in Susac syndrome. Germline CDR1 and CDR2: SGHTA and FQGNSA. The CDR3 sequence is 16 residues long. The V and J ends lost 5 bases and 2 bases, in that order; junction bases with no gene match: 9. Sequencing of TCR beta was carried out in blood CD8+ and CD4+ T cells. It was negative isolation that provided the CD8+ and CD4+ T cells, whereas TEMRA cells were enriched by FACS. Random hexamers were used to reverse transcribe about 0.5 to 1 ug of RNA. Amplification of TCR beta CDR3 was carried out by immunoSEQ multiplex PCR, which covered 54 Vbeta and 13 Jbeta segments. TCRdb reprocessed the immunoSEQ multiplex PCR reads with MiXCR, giving one entry per CDR3 protein. The data show approximately 120,000 distinct CDR3 sequences, less than 97% seen once.

The J gene is TRBJ1-2, the V gene TRBV7-2, with TRBD1 identical over 9 bases. This clonotype was obtained from a human donor in good health. The sample consisted of CD4+ T cells from PBMCs. The CDR3 region is CASSLRWDRANYGYTF. The DNA for the CDR3 is TGTGCCAGCAGCCTTCGCTGGGACAGGGCGAACTATGGCTACACCTTC.